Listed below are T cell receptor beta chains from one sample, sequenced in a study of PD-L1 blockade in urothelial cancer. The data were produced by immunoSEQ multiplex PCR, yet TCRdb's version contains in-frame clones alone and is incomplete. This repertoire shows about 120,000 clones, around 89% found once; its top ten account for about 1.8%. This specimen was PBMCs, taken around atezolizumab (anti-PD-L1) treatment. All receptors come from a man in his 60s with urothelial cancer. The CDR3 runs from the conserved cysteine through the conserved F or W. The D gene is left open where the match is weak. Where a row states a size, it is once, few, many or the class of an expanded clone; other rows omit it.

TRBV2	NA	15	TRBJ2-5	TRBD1	TGTGCCAGCACCAGAGAGGGGACAGGGGAGGAGACCCAGTACTTC	CASTREGTGEETQYF
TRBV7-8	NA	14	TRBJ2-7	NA	TGTGCCAGCAGCTTAGGACGGACAGCCAGAGGGGAGTACTTC	CASSLGRTARGEYF
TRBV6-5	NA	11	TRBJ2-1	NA	TGTGCCAGCAGGGTCGGCAGGGAGCAGTTCTTC	CASRVGREQFF
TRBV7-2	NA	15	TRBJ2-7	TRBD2	TGTGCCAGCAGCTTAGACGCGGGAGGGCCTAACGAGCAGTACTTC	CASSLDAGGPNEQYF
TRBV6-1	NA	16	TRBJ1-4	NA	TGTGCCAGCAGTGAAGCGGGGGGGGCAGCTTCTGAAAAACTGTTTTTT	CASSEAGGAASEKLFF
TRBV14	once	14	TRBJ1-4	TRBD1	TGTGCCAGCAGCCCCGGGACAGGGAATGAAAAACTGTTTTTT	CASSPGTGNEKLFF
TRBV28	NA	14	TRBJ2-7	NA	TGTGCCAGCAGTGTGGAGGGAACCTTCTACGAGCAGTACTTC	CASSVEGTFYEQYF
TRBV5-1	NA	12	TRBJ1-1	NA	TGCGCCAGCAGCTTGGTGCTAGGTGAAGCTTTCTTT	CASSLVLGEAFF
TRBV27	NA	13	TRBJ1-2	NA	TGTGCCAGCAGTTTAAACACTAAGAGTGGCTACACCTTC	CASSLNTKSGYTF
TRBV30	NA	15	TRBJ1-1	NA	TGTGCCTGGAGTAAAACCAGGGGAATGAACACTGAAGCTTTCTTT	CAWSKTRGMNTEAFF
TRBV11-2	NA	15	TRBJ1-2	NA	TGTGCCAGCAGCTTAAATGAGGGCCCTCACTATGGCTACACCTTC	CASSLNEGPHYGYTF
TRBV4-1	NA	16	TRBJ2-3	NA	TGCGCCAGCAGCCAAGGTGGGAGTTTGGGCACAGATACGCAGTATTTT	CASSQGGSLGTDTQYF
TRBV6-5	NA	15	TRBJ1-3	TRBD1	TGTGCCAGCAGCGACAGGGCCACCTCTGGAAACACCATATATTTT	CASSDRATSGNTIYF
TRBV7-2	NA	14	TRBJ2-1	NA	TGTGCCAGCACCCTCCTAACGTCCTACAATGAGCAGTTCTTC	CASTLLTSYNEQFF
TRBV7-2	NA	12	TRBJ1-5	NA	TGTGCCAGCAGCTTCCCCGGGCAGCCCCAGCATTTT	CASSFPGQPQHF
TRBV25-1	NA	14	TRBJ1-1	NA	TGTGCCAGCAGTCTTGGGGCCGCATGGTCCGAAGCTTTCTTT	CASSLGAAWSEAFF
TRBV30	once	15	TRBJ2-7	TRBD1	TGTGCCTGGAGTTCGGGACAGCCTAATTCCTACGAGCAGTACTTC	CAWSSGQPNSYEQYF
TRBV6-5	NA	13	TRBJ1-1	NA	TGTGCCAGCAGTTACTCCATGAACACTGAAGCTTTCTTT	CASSYSMNTEAFF
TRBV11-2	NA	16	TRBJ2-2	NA	TGTGCCAGCAGCTTAGTGGAGGACTCCAACACCGGGGAGCTGTTTTTT	CASSLVEDSNTGELFF
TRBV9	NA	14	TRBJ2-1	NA	TGTGCCAGCAGCGCCCAACCAACAGTGGGTGAGCAGTTCTTC	CASSAQPTVGEQFF
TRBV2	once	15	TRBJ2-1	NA	TGTGCCAGCAGCTCGACTAGAAACGTTTGGAATGAGCAGTTCTTC	CASSSTRNVWNEQFF
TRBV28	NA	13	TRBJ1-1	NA	TGTGCCAGCAGTGACTCCCAAAGGACTGAAGCTTTCTTT	CASSDSQRTEAFF
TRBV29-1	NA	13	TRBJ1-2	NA	TGCAGCGTTGGGGCAGGGGCGAGGGAGGGCTACACCTTC	CSVGAGAREGYTF
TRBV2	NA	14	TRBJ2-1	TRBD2	TGTGCCATCCTGGGGGGGAACCGCTACAATGAGCAGTTCTTC	CAILGGNRYNEQFF